A selection of T cell receptor beta chains follows, all from one sample in a study of CD8+CD57+ T cells in acquired aplastic anemia. MiXCR, run by TCRdb on the reads, gives a single entry per CDR3 protein. The data show about 220,000 distinct CDR3 sequences, 34% seen once. Sequenced input: sorted CD4+, CD8+, or CD8+CD57+ T cells (not recorded which) from PBMCs. The receptors here all came from a human donor in good health, serving as a control. CDR3s include the opening cysteine and the closing phenylalanine or tryptophan. D genes are given only for firm matches. A row's size may be missing; if present it is once, few, many or a size class.

size,J,V,D,CDR3,DNA
many,TRBJ1-1,TRBV10-3,-,CAISESLIREAFF,TGTGCCATCAGTGAGTCGCTAATACGCGAAGCTTTCTTT
-,TRBJ2-3,TRBV5-1,TRBD2,CASAGGRGGTDTQYF,TGCGCCAGCGCCGGCGGGCGGGGGGGAACAGATACGCAGTATTTT
-,TRBJ2-7,TRBV18,-,CASSPTPTYEQYF,TGTGCCAGCTCACCAACACCAACCTACGAGCAGTACTTC
few,TRBJ2-1,TRBV11-2,-,CASSTGIHEQFF,TGTGCCAGCAGCACAGGGATCCATGAGCAGTTCTTC
many,TRBJ2-7,TRBV19,-,CASSNPGRTNPYEQYF,TGTGCCAGTAGTAACCCCGGGAGAACGAATCCCTACGAGCAGTACTTC
few,TRBJ2-7,TRBV15,-,CATSSGRTGSPYEQYF,TGTGCCACCAGCAGTGGGAGGACGGGGTCACCCTACGAGCAGTACTTC
-,TRBJ1-1,TRBV2,TRBD1,CASQGDRKNTEAFF,TGTGCCAGCCAGGGGGACAGGAAGAACACTGAGGCTTTCTTT
-,TRBJ2-2,TRBV5-1,-,CASSPGQGRAGELFF,TGCGCCAGCAGCCCCGGCCAGGGCCGGGCCGGGGAGCTGTTTTTT
many,TRBJ2-7,TRBV19,-,CASSIDGLSTYEQYF,TGTGCCAGTAGTATAGATGGGTTATCCACCTACGAGCAGTACTTC
-,TRBJ1-5,TRBV19,TRBD1,CASIGQGNQPQHF,TGTGCCAGTATCGGACAGGGAAATCAGCCCCAGCATTTT
many,TRBJ2-7,TRBV11-1,TRBD2,CASSVMREGEQYF,TGTGCCAGCAGCGTTATGAGGGAGGGCGAGCAGTACTTC
many,TRBJ1-2,TRBV11-2,-,CASSPPSRKSADYTF,TGTGCCAGCAGCCCGCCATCCAGGAAATCGGCTGACTACACCTTC
many,TRBJ2-1,TRBV4-2,TRBD2,CASSQDPVAGGTDEQFF,TGTGCCAGCAGCCAGGACCCGGTGGCGGGGGGCACCGATGAGCAGTTCTTC
many,TRBJ2-2,TRBV20-1,TRBD2,CSATIAGAVNTGELFF,TGCAGTGCCACGATAGCGGGCGCCGTTAACACCGGGGAGCTGTTTTTT
many,TRBJ1-1,TRBV7-9,-,CASSRRRVMNTEAFF,TGTGCCAGCAGCCGACGGCGAGTAATGAACACTGAAGCTTTCTTT
-,TRBJ2-3,TRBV20-1,TRBD2,CSAEGLAGMPDTQYF,TGCAGTGCCGAGGGACTAGCGGGAATGCCAGATACGCAGTATTTT
many,TRBJ2-2,TRBV7-9,-,CASSLRDPGELFF,TGTGCCAGCAGCTTAAGGGATCCCGGGGAGCTGTTTTTT
many,TRBJ1-1,TRBV7-2,-,CASSLVPGYTEAFF,TGTGCCAGCAGCTTAGTGCCAGGCTATACTGAAGCTTTCTTT
-,TRBJ2-5,TRBV10-2,-,CASVGGSGQETQYF,TGCGCCAGCGTTGGGGGAAGCGGGCAAGAGACCCAGTACTTC
-,TRBJ1-5,TRBV6-2/TRBV6-3,-,CAHQRSSNQPQHF,TGTGCCCATCAGCGGAGTAGCAATCAGCCCCAGCATTTT
-,TRBJ1-4,TRBV6-1,TRBD1,CASSRQGREKLFF,TGTGCCAGCAGTAGACAGGGGCGCGAAAAACTGTTTTTT
many,TRBJ2-7,TRBV20-1,TRBD1,CSARGQAQQYF,TGCAGTGCTCGGGGACAGGCGCAGCAGTACTTC